Listed here is a single TCR beta chain. The antigen is not known. The ends were cut back, 7 bases at V and 8 bases at J, with 20 bases in the middle. CDR1 and CDR2 (germline): MDHEN, SYDVKM. This CDR3 region has 15 residues. TCRdb called the 5' RACE reads again in MiXCR, with one record for every CDR3 protein. The data contain around 390,000 distinct CDR3 sequences, 16% of them singletons. The record originates from a study of T-cell memory formation after mild COVID-19. Across the whole study: TCR clustering was largely donor specific.

General study results and limits: Whether second-wave clones peaking at day 37 were SARS-CoV-2 specific went unconfirmed. Cross-reactive memory seemingly joined, as some responding clones were found in pre-infection memory. The study found contracting CD4+ clones mainly in CM and EM and contracting CD8+ clones in EMRA.

The TCR sequence derives from a young man who had mild COVID-19 (a few samples of this study predate the infection). Cell type and time point are not known. Sequencing was done on a sample of PBMCs or a T cell subset sorted from them (not recorded which). The chain joins TRBV28 to TRBJ2-2, with D tentatively TRBD2 (5 bases). The CDR3 DNA reads as TGTGCCAGCAATAAGAAGGGAGAATACCGTGGGGAGCTGTTTTTT. It translates to CASNKKGEYRGELFF. Full variable domain (remainder filled in from reference TRBV28 and TRBJ2-2): DVKVTQSSRYLVKRTGEKVFLECVQDMDHENMFWYRQDPGLGLRLIYFSYDVKMKEKGDIPEGYSVSREKKERFSLILESASTNQTSMYLCASNKKGEYRGELFFGEGSRLTVL.